A selection of T cell receptor beta chains follows, all from one sample in a study of Graves' ophthalmopathy and Graves' hyperthyroidism. Each CDR3 protein is one row after TCRdb ran MiXCR on the multiplex PCR reads. Here the sample spans around 1,000,000 distinct CDR3 sequences, less than 45% being singletons. Sequencing was performed on peripheral blood or thyroid tissue (not recorded which). These receptors were taken from an adult man with Graves' hyperthyroidism. Each CDR3 is given with its conserved first and last residue. D genes are given only for firm matches. Expanded clones get a size class; other rows say once, few or many, or leave the size out.

v_call	j_call	clone_size	d_call	cdr3_nt	cdr3_aa
TRBV11-2	TRBJ2-5	many	-	TGTGCCAGCAGCTTAGTTGGCCGGCAAGAGACCCAGTACTTC	CASSLVGRQETQYF
TRBV5-1	TRBJ2-1	-	TRBD2	TGCGCCAGCAGCTTGGAACTAGCGGGGAACAATGAGCAGTTCTTC	CASSLELAGNNEQFF
TRBV12-3/TRBV12-4	TRBJ1-5	-	TRBD1	TGTGCCAGCAGCCAGGACAGGTTGCAGCCCCAGCATTTT	CASSQDRLQPQHF
TRBV5-1	TRBJ2-7	-	-	TGCGCCAGCAGCCTTTTCGTGGGGGGATTCTCCTACGAGCAGTACTTC	CASSLFVGGFSYEQYF
TRBV29-1	TRBJ2-7	-	-	TGCAGCGTTGCCCTGGACAGCTCCTACGAGCAGTACTTC	CSVALDSSYEQYF
TRBV19	TRBJ2-2	-	-	TGTGCCAGCCTGACTAGTTCCCATCCCGGGGAGCTGTTTTTT	CASLTSSHPGELFF
TRBV19	TRBJ1-4	many	TRBD1	TGTGCCAGTGCCGGGACAGTGAATGAAAAACTGTTTTTT	CASAGTVNEKLFF
TRBV5-8	TRBJ2-6	many	-	TGTGCCAGCAGTACAGCTGGGGCCAACGTCCTGACTTTC	CASSTAGANVLTF
TRBV7-8	TRBJ2-5	-	TRBD1	TGTGCCAGCAGGTCTGGGACAGGGATGATTCTACGGGCTAAGGGGGAGACCCAGTACTTC	CASRSGTGMILRAKGETQYF
TRBV10-3	TRBJ1-6	many	-	TGTGCCATCAGTGAACGAGGGCAAATAAATTCACCCCTCCACTTT	CAISERGQINSPLHF
TRBV10-1	TRBJ2-7	many	TRBD2	TGCGCCAGCAGTGTCGGGGGGTCCAACGAGCAGTACTTC	CASSVGGSNEQYF
TRBV7-9	TRBJ1-3	once	-	TGTGCCAGCAGCTTAGATCGTGTCGGGGTTGCTGGAAACACCATATATTTT	CASSLDRVGVAGNTIYF
TRBV11-3	TRBJ1-5	-	-	TGCGCCAGCAGCCAAGACAAGGCTGGGGATGGTCAGCCCCAGCATTTT	CASSQDKAGDGQPQHF
TRBV4-3	TRBJ1-2	few	-	TGCGCCAGCAGCCAAGATTTGGCAGTACCTAACTATGGCTACACCTTC	CASSQDLAVPNYGYTF
TRBV7-2	TRBJ1-2	-	-	TGTGCCAGCAGCTTTGAGGGGCAGGTGGGCGATGGCTACACCTTC	CASSFEGQVGDGYTF
TRBV11-1	TRBJ1-3	few	TRBD1	TGTGCCAGCAGCTTATCGGGACAGAAGACTGGAAACACCATATATTTT	CASSLSGQKTGNTIYF
TRBV6-6	TRBJ1-2	-	-	TGTGCCAGCAGTGAAATTGGGTTTAACTACTATGGCTACACCTTC	CASSEIGFNYYGYTF
TRBV15	TRBJ1-2	many	-	TGTGCCACCAGCACGGAAGACAGCCATCGAACTAACTATGGCTACACCTTC	CATSTEDSHRTNYGYTF
TRBV15	TRBJ2-5	many	-	TGTGCCACCGCGAGGGGCGATGAGACCCAGTACTTC	CATARGDETQYF
TRBV15	TRBJ1-5	many	-	TGTGCCACCAGCAGAGCCAGGGAGAATCAGCCCCAGCATTTT	CATSRARENQPQHF
TRBV5-6	TRBJ1-5	few	TRBD1	TGTGCCAGCAGCGCGGACAGGGTTTCACCTCAGCCCCAGCATTTT	CASSADRVSPQPQHF
TRBV30	TRBJ2-7	many	TRBD2	TGTGCCTGGAGGACGAAACGGCTAGCGGTTTACGAGCAGTACTTC	CAWRTKRLAVYEQYF
TRBV2	TRBJ2-7	-	-	TGTACCAGCAGCATTACCACAGGGTACGAGCAGTACTTC	CTSSITTGYEQYF
TRBV15	TRBJ2-6	-	-	TGTGCCACCAGCAGAGATGGCTCCTCCCCTGGGGCCAACGTCCTGACTTTC	CATSRDGSSPGANVLTF
TRBV12-3/TRBV12-4	TRBJ1-5	many	TRBD1	TGTGCCAGCGGAGACAGGGGGAATCAGCCCCAGCATTTT	CASGDRGNQPQHF
TRBV29-1	TRBJ2-7	many	-	TGCAGCGCTGGGGGGCCCCTCTACGAGCAGTACTTC	CSAGGPLYEQYF
TRBV7-2	TRBJ2-5	few	-	TGTGCCAGCAGCCCGAATTTGGGGTTGGAGACCCAGTACTTC	CASSPNLGLETQYF
TRBV7-8	TRBJ2-2	-	TRBD2	TGTGCCAGCAGCGGTCGGACTAGCGGGGACACCGGGGAGCTGTTTTTT	CASSGRTSGDTGELFF
TRBV9	TRBJ2-7	-	-	TGTGCCAGCAGCGGGCAGGGGTCGGCCTACGAGCAGTACTTC	CASSGQGSAYEQYF
TRBV11-2	TRBJ2-5	-	-	TGTGCCAGCAGCTTTCTACCCGGGGGAGAGACCCAGTACTTC	CASSFLPGGETQYF
TRBV2	TRBJ2-6	once	TRBD1	TGTGCCAGCAGTGGACAGGGGAGATCCGGGGCCAACGTCCTGACTTTC	CASSGQGRSGANVLTF
TRBV7-9	TRBJ2-7	many	-	TGTGCCAGCAGCCCCAGCCCGGGTGCGTCCTACGAGCAGTACTTC	CASSPSPGASYEQYF
TRBV5-1	TRBJ1-4	-	TRBD1	TGCGCCAGCAGCCGGGACAGGGGAGCAGCTAATGAAAAACTGTTTTTT	CASSRDRGAANEKLFF
TRBV12-3/TRBV12-4	TRBJ2-7	few	TRBD2	TGTGCCAGCAGTTTAGCCCCTAGCGGGGTTGCCTACGAGCAGTACTTC	CASSLAPSGVAYEQYF
TRBV12-3/TRBV12-4	TRBJ2-2	few	-	TGTGCCAGCAGTTCGGGACCCCGAAACACCGGGGAGCTGTTTTTT	CASSSGPRNTGELFF
TRBV2	TRBJ1-5	-	TRBD1	TGTGCCAGCAGTCAGACAGGGATCAAGCCCCAGCATTTT	CASSQTGIKPQHF
TRBV4-3	TRBJ2-5	many	-	TGCGCCAGCAGCCCAGAAGTAGTCCAACAAGAGACCCAGTACTTC	CASSPEVVQQETQYF
TRBV4-3	TRBJ2-7	few	-	TGCGCCAGCAGCCAAGAAAGGGGGGGGTACTACGAGCAGTACTTC	CASSQERGGYYEQYF
TRBV20-1	TRBJ2-7	-	-	TGCAGTGCACCAAATCCCGGCGGGGCTGACTACGAGCAGTACTTC	CSAPNPGGADYEQYF
TRBV5-1	TRBJ2-7	many	-	TGCGCCAGCAGCTTGGTTCAGAAAGCCTACGAGCAGTACTTC	CASSLVQKAYEQYF
TRBV5-1	TRBJ1-6	-	TRBD1	TGCGCCAGCAGCTTCGACAGGGTGGGGCCTCCGGCGGATTCACCCCTCCACTTT	CASSFDRVGPPADSPLHF
TRBV19	TRBJ1-5	many	-	TGTGCCAGTAGTATATGGGGGAATAGCAATCAGCCCCAGCATTTT	CASSIWGNSNQPQHF